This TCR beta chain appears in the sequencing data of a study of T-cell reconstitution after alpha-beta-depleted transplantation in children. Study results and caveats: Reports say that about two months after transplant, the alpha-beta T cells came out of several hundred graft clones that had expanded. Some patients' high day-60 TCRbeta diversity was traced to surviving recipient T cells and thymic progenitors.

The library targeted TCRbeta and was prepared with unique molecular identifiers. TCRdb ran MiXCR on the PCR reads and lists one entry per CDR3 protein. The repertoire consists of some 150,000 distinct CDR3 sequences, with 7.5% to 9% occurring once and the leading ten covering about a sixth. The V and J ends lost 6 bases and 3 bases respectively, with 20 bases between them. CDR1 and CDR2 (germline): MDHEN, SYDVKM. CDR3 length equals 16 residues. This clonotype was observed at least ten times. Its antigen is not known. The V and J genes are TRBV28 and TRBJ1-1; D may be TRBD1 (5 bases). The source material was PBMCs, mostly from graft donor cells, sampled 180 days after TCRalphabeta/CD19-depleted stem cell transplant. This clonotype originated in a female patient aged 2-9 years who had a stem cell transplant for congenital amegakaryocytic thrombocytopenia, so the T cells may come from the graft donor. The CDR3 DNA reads TGTGCCAGCAGCTCCAGTGGGGCAGGGAGGGACACTGAAGCTTTCTTT. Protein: CASSSSGAGRDTEAFF.